The present TCR beta chain was sequenced within a study of blood T cell repertoires in COVID-19. Whole-study context: T cells, B-cell-depleted T cells, or PBMCs provided the cDNA or gDNA that served as material.

Germline CDR1 and CDR2: SGHRS and YFSETQ. V shed 4 bases and J shed 5 bases, with 19 bases lying between them. The CDR3 length is 15 residues. Under the authors' procedure: Cell counts per sample came from amplifying reference gene primers. The repertoire was sequenced with immunoSEQ multiplex PCR; TCRdb's copy has only in-frame clones and lacks some. V and J calls plus clone size are reproduced from that table; the DNA served to infer D and trimming. This table has 120,000 or so clones, approximately 90% appearing once. The chain carries TRBV5-1 and TRBJ2-7, with D possibly being TRBD1 (6 bases). The source material was peripheral blood. The receptor comes from a human donor in a cohort sampled during active COVID-19. This CDR3 reads CASSPGQIVINEQYF. The CDR3 nucleotides are TGCGCCAGCAGCCCCGGACAGATCGTAATTAACGAGCAGTACTTC.